This record looks at one T cell receptor beta chain sequence and its context. Its antigen is unidentified. This sample was taken from a study of shared clonotypes between healthy human individuals. At the level of the study: Researchers assigned three CD4 naive, three CD4 memory, two CD8 naive and one CD8 memory plate to each donor.

Germline assignment: CDR1 SEHNR and CDR2 FQNEAQ (reference sequence). J lost 2 bases, V lost 5 bases, and 8 bases had no gene match. CDR3 length: 16 amino acids. Negatively enriched CD4+ T cells were divided by CD45RA into naive and memory. Study-wide results and limits: Memory subsets generally showed lower estimated richness than naive subsets. Relative to clonotypes present in all four donors, those not shared had lower generation probabilities.

Here immunoSEQ multiplex PCR was the method, and the copy in TCRdb shows in-frame clones only, minus some. The table has roughly 1.4 million clones, just under 99% seen once; the top ten hold about 0.35%. The receptor was isolated from a man aged 25 to 40 in good health. Sequenced material: naive CD4+ T cells sorted from blood. As for subset: CD45RA+ positively selected. The chain employs TRBV7-9 and TRBJ2-7; TRBD2 matches at 11 bases. The CDR3 DNA reads as TGTGCCAGCAGCGGTACCGGGACTAGCGGAACCTACGAGCAGTACTTC. Translating it yields CASSGTGTSGTYEQYF.